This entry is about one T cell receptor (beta chain). Its antigen is as yet unknown. This sample is drawn from a study of blood T cells in healthy people across ages. Study observations and caveats: Donor CMV status was unknown, possibly confounding expanded clonotype changes.

Germline lookup yields CDR1 DFQATT and CDR2 SNEGSKA (reference sequence). V was cut by 4 bases and J by 10 bases, with 19 bases left in between. This CDR3 comprises 13 residues. The use of a sample-barcoded 5' primer and a J-beta primer mix characterized a second PCR of about 7 to 12 cycles. TCRdb re-called the 5' RACE reads through MiXCR, storing one row per CDR3 protein. The table records around 2 million distinct CDR3 sequences, 35% to 50% of them present only once. The chain joins TRBV20-1 to TRBJ1-2; a weak D match, TRBD1 (6 bases). The receptor comes from a human donor in good health. The source material was blood. The CDR3 DNA reads TGCAGTGCTAAATACAGGGCTCTTGCCCCCTACACCTTC. Its protein product is CSAKYRALAPYTF.